The next 11 T cell receptor beta chains were all read from a single sample in a study of blood T cell repertoires in COVID-19. Sequencing used immunoSEQ multiplex PCR; TCRdb keeps in-frame clones, though not all of them. Among roughly 60,000 clones listed, approximately 85% were seen once. The sequenced sample consisted of peripheral blood. These receptor sequences come from a human donor in a cohort sampled during active COVID-19.

The CDR3 reads CASSQDTRGREQYF. CDR3 bases: TGCGCCAGCAGCCAAGATACCAGGGGGCGAGAGCAGTACTTC. This chain links TRBV4-3 with TRBJ2-7; 8 bases fit TRBD1. Looked up from germline, CDR1 is LGHNA and CDR2 is YSLEER. The CDR3 has 14 amino acids. J lost 7 bases, V lost 0 bases, and 5 bases had no gene match.

The chain joins TRBV7-2 to TRBJ2-2, with 9 bases that match TRBD1. The CDR3 is 15 amino acids. CDR1 and CDR2 (germline): SGHTA, FQGNSA. V lost 5 bases, J lost 6 bases, and 7 bases stayed unmatched. As DNA, the CDR3 is TGTGCCAGCAGCACCGGGACAGGGAGGGCCGGGGAGCTGTTTTTT. This codes for CASSTGTGRAGELFF.

The V and J genes are TRBV6-2 or TRBV6-3 and TRBJ2-7, with 9 bases aligning to TRBD2. In germline, CDR1 is MNHEY, CDR2 SVGEGT. Unmatched junction bases numbered 12, after V lost 4 bases and J lost 2 bases. The CDR3 totals 17 residues. This CDR3 reads CASSFEAGGPRTYEQYF. For the CDR3, the DNA is TGTGCCAGCAGTTTCGAGGCGGGAGGGCCCCGGACCTACGAGCAGTACTTC.

The chain links TRBV12-3 or TRBV12-4 to TRBJ2-3; D gene ambiguous. The CDR3 has 13 residues. V was pared by 10 bases and J by 2 bases, with 13 bases between. CDR3 amino acids: CATRVSHTDTQYF. In DNA form, the CDR3 reads TGTGCCACCCGAGTTTCCCACACAGATACGCAGTATTTT.

This chain connects TRBV10-3 to TRBJ1-2; TRBD1 matches at 7 bases. The CDR3 consists of 13 residues. V trimming: 6 bases; J trimming: 8 bases; junction bases outside the gene matches: 9. Germline CDR1 ENHRY, CDR2 SYGVKD. CDR3 sequence (DNA): TGTGCCATCAGCGGCACAGGGGCTGAGGGCTACACCTTC. This translates into CAISGTGAEGYTF.

The V call is TRBV27, the J call TRBJ2-3, with D perhaps TRBD1 (6 bases). CDR1 is MNHEY and CDR2 is SMNVEV in the germline V gene (reference sequence). Between the trimmed V and J ends, which lost 9 bases and 0 bases, there was a span of 10 bases. CDR3 length equals 13 residues. The chain's CDR3 is CASTGQSTDTQYF. The CDR3 coding sequence is TGTGCCAGTACCGGACAGAGCACAGATACGCAGTATTTT.

The rearrangement joins TRBV10-2 to TRBJ1-2; 9 nucleotides align to TRBD1. V gave up 4 bases and J gave up 4 bases; unmatched junction bases: 7. The germline CDR1 and CDR2 sequences are WSHSY and SAAADI. CDR3 length: 15 amino acids. CDR3 DNA: TGCGCCAGCAGTGCGGGACAGGGCAACCTCTATGGCTACACCTTC. It yields the protein CASSAGQGNLYGYTF.

The rearrangement joins TRBV6-5 to TRBJ2-7, with 11 nucleotides matching TRBD2. J gave up 4 bases and V 7 bases, and 9 bases lay outside the gene matches. This CDR3 spans 15 amino acids. Germline V gives CDR1 MNHEY, CDR2 SVGAGI. CDR3 region: CASTRLAGSRYEQYF. CDR3 DNA: TGTGCCAGCACCCGACTAGCGGGAAGTAGGTACGAGCAGTACTTC.

V gene TRBV9 combines with J gene TRBJ2-2, with D perhaps TRBD2 (6 bases). Trimming took 0 bases from V and 4 from J, leaving 13 bases between them. The CDR3 extends over 16 amino acids. Germline CDR1 and CDR2: SGDLS and YYNGEE. The CDR3 reads CASSVETAGPTGELFF. CDR3 bases: TGTGCCAGCAGCGTAGAAACAGCGGGTCCCACCGGGGAGCTGTTTTTT. The full variable domain, rest sourced from reference TRBV9 and TRBJ2-2, is DSGVTQTPKHLITATGQRVTLRCSPRSGDLSVYWYQQSLDQGLQFLIQYYNGEERAKGNILERFSAQQFPDLHSELNLSSLELGDSALYFCASSVETAGPTGELFFGEGSRLTVL.

The chain couples TRBV4-2 to TRBJ2-7; D gene ambiguous. Between the trimmed V and J ends, which lost 2 bases and 1 base, there was a span of 6 bases. The CDR3 has 13 residues. Per germline, CDR1 LGHNA and CDR2 YNFKEQ. The CDR3 nucleotides read TGTGCCAGCAGCCAACCTTATTCCTACGAGCAGTACTTC. Translation: CASSQPYSYEQYF.

In DNA form, the CDR3 reads TGTGCCAGTAGTAGGGGGCAGGGTCGGAATGAGCAGTTCTTC. Residues: CASSRGQGRNEQFF. The rearrangement uses TRBV19 and TRBJ2-1; TRBD1 is a possible D gene (6 bases). CDR3 length equals 14 residues. V lost 4 bases and J 7 bases, leaving 14 bases between the germline ends. The germline CDR1 and CDR2 sequences are LNHDA and SQIVND (reference sequence).